The present TCR beta chain was sequenced within a study of regulatory T cells in long-lasting Graves disease. Study summary: Freshly diagnosed Graves' patients had used antithyroid drugs for under 3 months.

This sample's time point: newly diagnosed GD, antithyroid drugs for less than 3 months. The TCR library was made from RNA that had been extracted from PBMCs in TRIzol. The germline V and J ends were trimmed by 4 bases and 6 bases, with 14 bases remaining between them. The CDR3 contains 14 residues. Germline CDR1 reads SGHKS; CDR2 reads YYEKEE (reference sequence). This clonotype has a count of ten or more. Its antigen is unknown. Study-wide findings and caveats: TCR diversity in persistent Graves' patients was below that of newly diagnosed ones.

Combining iRepertoire HTBI primers with Arm-PCR of CDR3 regions, the authors built TCR beta libraries. TCRdb recomputed calls from the multiplex PCR reads with MiXCR, one row per CDR3 protein. The sample shows 350,000 to 400,000 distinct CDR3 sequences, 15% of them seen only once. The specimen was peripheral blood mononuclear cells (PBMCs), collected at new diagnosis, from a patient treated with antithyroid drugs. This chain joins TRBV5-5 and TRBJ1-5; D is ambiguous. This TCR was recovered from a female donor with Graves disease. CDR3 DNA: TGTGCCAGCAGCCCCAGACTGACTCTTCAGCCCCAGCATTTT. It yields the protein CASSPRLTLQPQHF.